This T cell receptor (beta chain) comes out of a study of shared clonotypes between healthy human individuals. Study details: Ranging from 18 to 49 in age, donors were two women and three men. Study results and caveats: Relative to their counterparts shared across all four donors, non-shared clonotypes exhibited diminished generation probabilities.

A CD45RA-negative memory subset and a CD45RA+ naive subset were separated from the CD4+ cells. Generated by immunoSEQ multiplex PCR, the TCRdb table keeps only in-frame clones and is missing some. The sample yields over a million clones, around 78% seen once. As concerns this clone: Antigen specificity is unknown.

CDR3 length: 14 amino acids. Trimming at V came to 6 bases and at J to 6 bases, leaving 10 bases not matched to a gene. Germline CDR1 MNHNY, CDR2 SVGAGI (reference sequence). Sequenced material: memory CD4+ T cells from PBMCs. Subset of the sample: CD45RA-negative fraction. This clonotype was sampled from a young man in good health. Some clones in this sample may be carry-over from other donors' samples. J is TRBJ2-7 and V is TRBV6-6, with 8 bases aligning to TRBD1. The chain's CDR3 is CASRTGERSGEQYF. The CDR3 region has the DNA TGTGCCAGCAGGACAGGGGAACGCTCGGGCGAGCAGTACTTC.